This T cell receptor beta chain was sequenced during a study of regulatory dendritic cells for organ transplantation. Memory T cells were CD45RO+, naive were CD45RA+, sorted by FACS. The study's findings and limits: Naive CD4+ and CD8+ repertoires were highly diverse; memory CD8+ was most oligoclonal. Resting memory CD8+ T cells held the most alloreactive clonotypes.

CDR3 length: 13 amino acids. With 1 base removed from V and 3 bases from J, the gap between germline ends came to 10 bases. Per the germline V gene, CDR1 is SQVTM and CDR2 is ANQGSEA. About this clone: Its antigen is currently unknown.

This table comes from immunoSEQ multiplex PCR, and its TCRdb copy is limited to in-frame clones, with some not included. The data contain fewer than 40,000 clones, approximately 90% of them singletons. The sample consisted of naive CD8+ T cells from blood. Subset here: CD45RA+ naive T cells. This TCR came from a human donor in good health. The chain recombines TRBV29-1 with TRBJ2-7; D is unclear. This chain's CDR3 is CSVEGRSGYEQYF. In nucleotides, the CDR3 is TGCAGCGTTGAAGGACGATCCGGCTACGAGCAGTACTTC.